Presented here are 20 T cell receptor beta chains from one specimen sequenced in a study of tumor-infiltrating lymphocytes in primary liver carcinoma. Using a constant-region primer together with ProtoScript II reverse transcriptase, TCR beta cDNA was made from about 500 ng of total RNA. Slightly modified ARM-PCR served as the procedure for the TCR beta libraries. These libraries came from three rounds of nested multiplex PCR. The two initial PCR rounds, around 11 cycles each, used TRBV1-TRBV30 forward and C-beta reverse primers. TCRdb re-called the multiplex PCR reads through MiXCR, storing one row per CDR3 protein. The data contain about 50,000 distinct CDR3 sequences, around 77% of them singletons. Each 20-30 mg portion of unsorted bulk tissue served as the source for co-extraction of RNA and DNA. Sequenced: liver tumor tissue from sampling region 5. The subset was: tumor region T5, tumor centre. The receptors here all came from a middle-aged man with primary liver carcinoma and hepatitis B virus infection.

Regarding this clonotype: An end of the junction does not agree with germline; a read error may underlie this. The V and J genes are TRBV12-3 or TRBV12-4 and TRBJ1-1; no definite D call. The CDR3 totals 12 residues. The CDR3 bases are TGTGCCAGCAGTCCCCTCTGGATTGAAACTTTCTTT. Translated, it gives CASSPLWIETFF.

V and J are TRBV5-5 and TRBJ1-5; maybe TRBD1 (6 bases). CDR3 length: 14 residues. Trimming took 4 bases from V and 8 from J, leaving 16 bases between them. Germline V gene lookup returns CDR1 SGHKS and CDR2 YYEKEE (reference sequence). CDR3 in amino acids: CASSSVGAGKPQHF. For the CDR3, the DNA is TGTGCCAGCAGCAGCGTGGGGGCAGGTAAGCCCCAGCATTTT.

In its sample, this clonotype was seen a few times. The CDR3 does not end in the conserved phenylalanine or tryptophan, so this is likely a read error. The DNA is omitted, as the CDR3 cannot be located on it reliably, and the CDR3 follows TCRdb's listing. This chain links TRBV5-6 with TRBJ2-5. Germline CDR1 reads SGHDT; CDR2 reads YYEEEE. The CDR3 is 15 residues long, counting both termini. CDR3 amino acids: CASSLVAGSQETQCY.

Comments on this clonotype: With a much larger clone just one base away, this may be a read error. The conserved final phenylalanine or tryptophan is absent from the CDR3, which likely points to a read error. The V call is TRBV5-1, the J call TRBJ1-1; D may be TRBD1 (5 bases). V lost 4 bases to trimming and J lost 2 bases, with 15 bases between them. This CDR3 is 15 amino acids long. CDR1 is SGHRS and CDR2 is YFSETQ in the germline V gene. Written as DNA, the CDR3 is TGCGCCAGCAGCGCCTTGGCAGGGAGCAACACTGAAGCTTTCTCT. It translates to CASSALAGSNTEAFS.

This clonotype has just a few counts. This sequence joins TRBV12-3 or TRBV12-4 and TRBJ1-5, with D unclear. This CDR3 comprises 15 residues. Trimming pared 3 bases from V and 1 base from J, leaving 10 bases between. CDR3 protein: CASSFGQGSNQPQHF. In DNA, the CDR3 is TGTGCCAGCAGTTTTGGGCAAGGAAGCAATCAGCCCCAGCATTTT.

Ten or more counts support this clonotype. The J gene is TRBJ2-7, the V gene TRBV4-1; 13 nucleotides agree with TRBD2. This CDR3 is built from 17 residues. Germline V lookup: CDR1 MGHRA, CDR2 YSYEKL. After removal of 0 bases from V and 3 bases from J, the junction contained 5 bases not matched to a gene. CDR3 sequence: CASSQERTSGSIYEQYF. CDR3 DNA sequence: TGCGCCAGCAGCCAAGAAAGGACTAGCGGGAGTATCTACGAGCAGTACTTC.

In regard to this clonotype: Without the conserved terminal phenylalanine or tryptophan, this CDR3 likely stems from a read error. This sequence joins TRBV29-1 and TRBJ1-1; D possibly corresponds to TRBD1 (5 bases). With 8 bases removed from V and 8 bases from J, the gap between germline ends came to 18 bases. The CDR3 covers 12 residues. Germline V lookup: CDR1 SQVTM, CDR2 ANQGSEA. The CDR3 sequence: CSIRWGATEAFY. The CDR3 bases are TGCAGCATTCGATGGGGCGCGACAGAAGCTTTCTAT.

In the case of this clonotype: This may arise from a read error, as a much more abundant clone is one base away. The chain is built from TRBV28 and TRBJ1-1; D not certain. The V and J ends lost 11 bases and 1 base respectively, with 17 bases between them. This CDR3 contains 14 residues. Germline V gives CDR1 MDHEN, CDR2 SYDVKM. CDR3 DNA sequence: TGTGCCGTAGGTCCAAGTGGTGGGAACACTGAAGCTTTCTTT. It translates to CAVGPSGGNTEAFF.

On this clonotype itself: This likely comes from a read error, as the CDR3 has no conserved phenylalanine or tryptophan at its end. The chain couples TRBV6-6 to TRBJ1-2, with 7 positions matching TRBD1. Germline-derived CDR1 and CDR2 are MNHNY and SVGAGI (reference sequence). This CDR3 is built from 16 residues. V was clipped by 4 bases and J by 0 bases; unmatched bases: 8. The CDR3 nucleotides read TGTGCCAGCAGTTCTAGGCGGGACAGCACTAACTATGGCTACACCATC. This translates into CASSSRRDSTNYGYTI.

Remarks on this clonotype: At one end the junction does not follow the germline gene, possibly because of a read error. CDR3 sequence reads: CASGLDRRGRFYDEQFF. The DNA of the CDR3 is TGTGCCAGCGGCTTAGATAGGCGCGGGAGGTTCTACGATGAGCAGTTCTTC. The chain employs TRBV11-2 and TRBJ2-1; 8 bases line up with TRBD2. The germline V gene has CDR1 SGHAT and CDR2 FQNNGV. This CDR3 comprises 17 residues. The complete variable domain, with remaining parts taken from reference TRBV11-2 and TRBJ2-1, reads EAGVAQSPRYKIIEKRQSVAFWCNPISGHATLYWYQQILGQGPKLLIQFQNNGVVDDSQLPKDRFSAERLKGVDSTLKIQPAKLEDSAVYLCASGLDRRGRFYDEQFFGPGTRLTVL.

This sequence joins TRBV5-4 and TRBJ2-5; TRBD1 matches at 9 bases. The V and J ends lost 0 bases and 5 bases, in that order; junction bases with no gene match: 11. This CDR3 is built from 17 residues. Germline V gene lookup returns CDR1 SGHNT and CDR2 YYREEE (reference sequence). The CDR3 here is CASSLGPGQGGAETQYF. The CDR3 nucleotides are TGTGCCAGCAGCTTGGGCCCGGGACAGGGCGGCGCCGAGACCCAGTACTTC.

With respect to this clonotype: No conserved phenylalanine or tryptophan ends this CDR3, so it is likely a read error. The V and J genes are TRBV29-1 and TRBJ1-2, with unresolved D. CDR3 length: 11 residues. Trimming left V 6 bases short and J 7 bases short, with 12 bases between. Per the germline V gene, CDR1 is SQVTM and CDR2 is ANQGSEA. CDR3 region: CSVILLGGYTI. The DNA for the CDR3 is TGCAGCGTGATACTATTGGGTGGCTACACCATC.

The V gene is TRBV29-1, the J gene TRBJ2-5; D is possibly TRBD2 (6 bases). Germline CDR1 SQVTM, CDR2 ANQGSEA. The CDR3 sequence is 15 residues long. The V end lost 8 bases, the J end lost 4 bases, and 23 bases lay between the germline ends. CDR3 nucleotides: TGCAGCTTTCGGACTAACGGGAGTTCTGCAGAGACCCAGTACTTC. As protein: CSFRTNGSSAETQYF. The full variable domain, in which reference TRBV29-1 and TRBJ2-5 provide the parts outside the CDR3, is SAVISQKPSRDICQRGTSLTIQCQVDSQVTMMFWYRQQPGQSLTLIATANQGSEATYESGFVIDKFPISRPNLTFSTLTVSNMSPEDSSIYLCSFRTNGSSAETQYFGPGTRLLVL.

This clonotype appeared once. V usage is TRBV6-1 and J usage is TRBJ2-5; tentatively, D is TRBD1 or TRBD2 (5 bases each). With 2 bases removed from V and 2 bases from J, the gap between germline ends came to 15 bases. The germline gives CDR1 MNHNS, CDR2 SASEGT. The CDR3 is 16 residues long. The DNA for the CDR3 is TGTGCCAGCAGTGAACCACCACGGGGCGATCAAGAGACCCAGTACTTC. Residues: CASSEPPRGDQETQYF.

The V gene is TRBV29-1, the J gene TRBJ2-1, with D perhaps matching TRBD2 (5 bases). The CDR3 consists of 13 residues. V gave up 6 bases and J gave up 7 bases, with 16 bases separating them. Germline lookup yields CDR1 SQVTM and CDR2 ANQGSEA. The CDR3 DNA reads as TGCAGCGTCCAAACCACTAGTAGTAATGAGCAGTTCTTC. Protein product: CSVQTTSSNEQFF.

On this clonotype itself: Since the CDR3 does not end with the conserved phenylalanine or tryptophan, this likely comes from a read error. The chain has TRBV11-2 and TRBJ1-6; 9 bases map to TRBD1. Germline CDR1 SGHAT, CDR2 FQNNGV. Trimming at V came to 8 bases and at J to 9 bases, leaving 8 bases not matched to a gene. CDR3 length: 14 amino acids. CDR3 DNA sequence: TGTGCCAGCTCCTTACACAGGGGGCTTTCACCCCTCCACCTT. It specifies CASSLHRGLSPLHL.

The chain combines TRBV11-1 with TRBJ2-2; weak D call: TRBD1 (5 bases). In germline, CDR1 is SGHAT, CDR2 FQDESV (reference sequence). This CDR3 contains 15 residues. CDR3 sequence: CLSSYTGPSSGELFF. The CDR3 DNA sequence: TGTCTCAGCAGCTATACAGGACCTTCCTCCGGGGAGCTGTTTTTT.

To note about this clonotype: An end of the junction does not agree with germline; a read error may underlie this. The J gene is TRBJ2-5, the V gene TRBV6-1; D may match TRBD1 or TRBD2 (5 bases each). The CDR3 consists of 16 residues. CDR1 and CDR2 from the germline V gene are MNHNS and SASEGT. The CDR3 DNA follows: TGCGCCAGCAGTGAACAACCACGGGGCAGTCAAGAGACCCAGTACTTC. It yields the protein CASSEQPRGSQETQYF.

Comments on this clonotype: At one end the junction does not follow the germline gene, possibly because of a read error. The chain uses TRBV6-1 and TRBJ2-3; no clear D. This CDR3 has 11 amino acids. CDR1 MNHNS and CDR2 SASEGT come from the germline V gene. The CDR3 coding sequence is TGTACCAGCACTGAAACAGATACGCAGTATTTT. This encodes CTSTETDTQYF.

In the case of this clonotype: Possible read error: a much larger clone is one base away. This chain joins TRBV21-1 and TRBJ2-7; the table's TRBD1 call for D was not verified on the DNA. TRBV21-1 is labeled a pseudogene. This CDR3 is 15 amino acids long. CDR3 protein: CAGVLGQGKPYEQYF. CDR3 sequence (DNA): TGTGCCGGCGTACTCGGGCAGGGCAAACCCTACGAGCAGTACTTC.